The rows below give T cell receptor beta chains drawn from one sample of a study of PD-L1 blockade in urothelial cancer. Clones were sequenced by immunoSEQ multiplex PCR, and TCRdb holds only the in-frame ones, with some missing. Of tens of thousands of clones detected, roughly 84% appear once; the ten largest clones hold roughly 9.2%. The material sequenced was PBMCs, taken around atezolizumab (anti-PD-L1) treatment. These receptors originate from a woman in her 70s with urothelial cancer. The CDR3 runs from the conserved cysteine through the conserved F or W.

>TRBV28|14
CASSQQGPSYEQYF
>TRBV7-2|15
CASSLGTGVNQPQHF
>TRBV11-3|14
CASSLRTGGTELFF
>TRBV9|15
CASSVATATNEKLFF
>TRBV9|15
CASSKGQGNFYEQYF
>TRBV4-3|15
CASSQDPGMNTEAFF
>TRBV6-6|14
CASSWGGNNQPQHF
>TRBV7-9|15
CASSLGTDMTYEQYF
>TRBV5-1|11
CASSSGYTQYF
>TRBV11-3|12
CASSLLEGEQFF
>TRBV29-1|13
CSVDRGLSGELFF
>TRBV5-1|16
CASSFRGGLTQETQYF
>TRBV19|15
CASSSPRDSFYGYTF
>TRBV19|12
CASSTNQGSAFF
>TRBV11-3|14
CASSLGGGAGELFF
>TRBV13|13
CASSLRARNEQFF
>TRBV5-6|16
CASSVRGRGTTTEAFF
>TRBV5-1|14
CASSEGQPRSGAFF
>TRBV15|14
CATSRDRGGRAQFF
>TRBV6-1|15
CASRGGQVGAEKLFF
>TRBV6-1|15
CVSSERWQRGNTIYF
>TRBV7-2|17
CASSPRRGGLSTDTQYF
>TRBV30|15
CAWGKVAASGNTIYF
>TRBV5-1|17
CASSPELGLGRGNIQYF
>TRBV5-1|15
CASTIGTSDHNEQFF
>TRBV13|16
CASSFVGTGSEETQYF
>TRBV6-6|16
CASSYSWVQGGEKLFF
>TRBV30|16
CAWSDVGGRSSYEQYF
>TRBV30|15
CAWSVLDSLNTEAFF
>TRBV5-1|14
CASSLGGGSYEQYF
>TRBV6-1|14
CASSEWRGPSEQYF
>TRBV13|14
CASSLTGANTEAFF
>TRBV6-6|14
CASRRDRQIYGYTF
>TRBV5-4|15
CASSGGSLGPDTQYF
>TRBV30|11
CAGRGGTEQYF
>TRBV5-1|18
CASSLDSSGSVTYNEQFF
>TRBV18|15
CASSPSLATYNEQFF
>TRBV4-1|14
CASSYGTWNEKLFF
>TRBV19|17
CASSTLTGGTAGNIQYF
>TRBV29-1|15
CSVEGSSGGYNEQFF
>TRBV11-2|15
CASSPRGGSTDTQYF
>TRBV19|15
CASSIASGQGLGYTF
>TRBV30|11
CAWSARTEAFF
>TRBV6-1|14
CASNTGGGRYEQYF
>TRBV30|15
CAWSRTSGTGNTIYF
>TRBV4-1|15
CASSQGEGTSSGYTF
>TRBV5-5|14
CASSLGTGIHEQFF
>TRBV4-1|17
CASSQDRQASGANVLTF